What follows describes a single T cell receptor (beta chain). Relative to the germline gene, one junction end is altered; a read error may explain this. The data were obtained in a study of PD-1 blockade in mismatch repair-deficient tumors. The germline CDR1 and CDR2 sequences are SSHAT and FNYEAQ (reference sequence). This CDR3 is 13 amino acids long. Sequencing used immunoSEQ multiplex PCR; TCRdb keeps in-frame clones, though not all of them. Of under 95,000 clones in the sample, over 75% were seen once. This chain joins TRBV7-7 and TRBJ2-5, with a tentative D call TRBD1 (5 bases). The sequenced sample was peripheral blood, obtained 12 weeks after starting pembrolizumab. The origin of this receptor is an adult with mismatch repair-deficient cancer. This CDR3 is CASSLLQGETQYF. The CDR3 DNA sequence: TGTGCTAGCAGCTTACTTCAGGGAGAGACCCAGTACTTC.